One sample yielded the 10 T cell receptor beta chains listed below, sequenced in a study of T cell repertoires in cytomegalovirus infection. Each CDR3 protein gets one entry after TCRdb re-called the reads with MiXCR. The sample holds about 770,000 distinct CDR3 sequences, 25% to 30% seen once. The antigens these receptors bind are not known. This specimen was cultured CD8+ T cells from PBMCs, taken from culture after CMV antigen stimulation. The origin of the receptors is a human donor in good health (CMV status not recorded). Some clones in this sample may be carry-over from other donors' samples.

As to this clonotype: A much larger clone differs by one base, so this may be a read error. This chain links TRBV7-6 with TRBJ2-1; D is perhaps TRBD2 (6 bases). The CDR3 sequence is 15 residues long. Germline assignment: CDR1 SGHVS and CDR2 FNYEAQ. The V and J ends lost 5 bases and 11 bases respectively, with 22 bases between them. The CDR3 DNA is TGTGCCAGCAGCCATCGCGGACGGGAGAGGAATAAGCAGTTCTTC. Encoded protein: CASSHRGRERNKQFF.

The table lists this clonotype with a few counts. The rearrangement joins TRBV29-1 to TRBJ2-2; D is unclear. V was clipped by 6 bases and J by 7 bases, with 12 bases between them. The CDR3 is 12 amino acids. Germline assignment: CDR1 SQVTM and CDR2 ANQGSEA. CDR3 DNA: TGCAGCGTGGTCGAGTGGGGCGGGGAGCTGTTTTTT. This sequence encodes CSVVEWGGELFF.

The chain is built from TRBV7-6 and TRBJ1-1; D is possibly TRBD1 (6 bases). The ends were cut back, 1 base at V and 5 bases at J, with 14 bases in the middle. From germline, CDR1 is SGHVS and CDR2 FNYEAQ. This CDR3 spans 15 amino acids. The DNA for the CDR3 is TGTGCCAGCAGCTTAGGAGCCAGGGGAGGGACTGAAGCTTTCTTT. It codes for CASSLGARGGTEAFF. The entire variable domain, with the rest obtained from reference TRBV7-6 and TRBJ1-1, is as follows: GAGVSQSPRYKVTKRGQDVALRCDPISGHVSLYWYRQALGQGPEFLTYFNYEAQQDKSGLPNDRFSAERPEGSISTLTIQRTEQRDSAMYRCASSLGARGGTEAFFGQGTRLTVV.

The rearrangement joins TRBV7-6 to TRBJ2-1; perhaps TRBD2 as D (6 bases). V was trimmed by 5 bases and J by 6 bases, leaving 20 bases between them. Germline V lookup: CDR1 SGHVS, CDR2 FNYEAQ. The CDR3 consists of 16 residues. The CDR3 bases are TGTGCCAGCAGCCCCGCGGGTGGGGGGAGATTCAATGAGCAGTTCTTC. Translating gives CASSPAGGGRFNEQFF. Combining the CDR3 with reference TRBV7-6 and TRBJ2-1 gives the whole variable domain GAGVSQSPRYKVTKRGQDVALRCDPISGHVSLYWYRQALGQGPEFLTYFNYEAQQDKSGLPNDRFSAERPEGSISTLTIQRTEQRDSAMYRCASSPAGGGRFNEQFFGPGTRLTVL.

V usage is TRBV20-1 and J usage is TRBJ2-3, with D perhaps TRBD2 (6 bases). The CDR3 extends over 15 amino acids. V lost 5 bases and J lost 1, with 16 bases in between. Germline V gives CDR1 DFQATT, CDR2 SNEGSKA (reference sequence). CDR3 in amino acids: CSAVSGRGGTDTQYF. The CDR3 DNA reads as TGCAGTGCTGTCTCCGGGCGGGGAGGCACAGATACGCAGTATTTT.

There are many counts of this clonotype. The chain links TRBV6-1 to TRBJ2-5; D possibly matches TRBD1 or TRBD2 (5 bases each). V was clipped by 5 bases and J by 1 base, with 17 bases between them. Germline-derived CDR1 and CDR2 are MNHNS and SASEGT. The CDR3 is 16 amino acids. CDR3: CASSPRDGTSQETQYF. The DNA for the CDR3 is TGTGCCAGCAGTCCCCGGGACGGAACATCCCAAGAGACCCAGTACTTC.

The rearrangement uses TRBV6-2 or TRBV6-3 and TRBJ1-1; no clear D. CDR3 size: 14 residues. Germline V gives CDR1 MNHEY, CDR2 SVGEGT. Trimming cost V 0 bases and J 7 bases, with 12 bases left between them. CDR3 in DNA: TGTGCCAGCAGTTACTCGATCTCAGCAGATGAAGCTTTCTTT. Its translation is CASSYSISADEAFF.

This clonotype has just a few counts. The chain combines TRBV19 with TRBJ1-1; TRBD1 is a possible D gene (5 bases). V was cut by 6 bases and J by 2 bases, with 16 bases left in between. Germline V gives CDR1 LNHDA, CDR2 SQIVND (reference sequence). The CDR3 contains 15 residues. CDR3 protein: CASSLDETANTEAFF. The DNA of the CDR3 is TGTGCCAGTAGCCTCGACGAGACAGCTAACACTGAAGCTTTCTTT.

This chain uses TRBV7-2 with TRBJ1-1, with a possible D match to TRBD1 (5 bases). Trimming took 4 bases from V and 7 from J, leaving 13 bases between them. The CDR3 consists of 13 residues. Looked up from germline, CDR1 is SGHTA and CDR2 is FQGNSA. In DNA, the CDR3 is TGTGCCAGCAGCTCCGACGGGGGAGGTGAAGCTTTCTTT. As protein: CASSSDGGGEAFF.

V gene TRBV18 combines with J gene TRBJ1-1; D not certain. The V end lost 2 bases, the J end lost 6 bases, and 7 bases lay between the germline ends. Germline lookup yields CDR1 KGHSH and CDR2 LQKENI. This CDR3 region has 12 residues. Written as DNA, the CDR3 is TGTGCCAGCTCACCAACACGGGCTGAAGCTTTCTTT. Its translation: CASSPTRAEAFF.